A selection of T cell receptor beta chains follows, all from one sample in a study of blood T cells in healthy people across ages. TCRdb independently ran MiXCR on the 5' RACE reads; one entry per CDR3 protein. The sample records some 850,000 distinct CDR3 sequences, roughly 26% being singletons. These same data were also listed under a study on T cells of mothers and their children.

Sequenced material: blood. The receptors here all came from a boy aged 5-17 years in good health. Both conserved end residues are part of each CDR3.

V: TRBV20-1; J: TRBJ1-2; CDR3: CSARDQETGYGYTF
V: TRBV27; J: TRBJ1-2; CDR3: CASGLYTGEEYYGYTF
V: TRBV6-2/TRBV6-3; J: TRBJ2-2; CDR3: CASSYPWNTGELFF
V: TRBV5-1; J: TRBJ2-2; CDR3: CASSLALATFSNTGELFF
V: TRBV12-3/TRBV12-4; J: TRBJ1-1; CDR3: CASSLSLGQGVADTEAFF
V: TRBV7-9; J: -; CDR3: CASSLDLSYQETQYF
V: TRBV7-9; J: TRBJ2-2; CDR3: CASSLARTVNTGELFF
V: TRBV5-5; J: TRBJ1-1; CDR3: CASSLGLPHAAEAFF
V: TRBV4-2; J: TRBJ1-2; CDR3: CASSQDYGGNYGYTF
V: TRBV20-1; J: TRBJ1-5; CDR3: CSARSDRASNQPQHF
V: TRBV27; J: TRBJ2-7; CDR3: CASSGQNYEQYF
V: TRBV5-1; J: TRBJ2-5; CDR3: CASSLARSVGETQYF
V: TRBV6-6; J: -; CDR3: CASSRQIYYEQYF
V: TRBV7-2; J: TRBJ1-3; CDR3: CASSPFSLGIAGNTIYF
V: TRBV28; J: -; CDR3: CASSWDRFVSYEQYF
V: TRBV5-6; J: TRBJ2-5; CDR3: CASSFRWKEETQYF
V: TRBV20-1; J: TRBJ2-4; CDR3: CSHGAKNIQYF
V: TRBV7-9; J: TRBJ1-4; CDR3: CASSNWDRANEKLFF
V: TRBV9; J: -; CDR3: CASSARDRDSYEQYF
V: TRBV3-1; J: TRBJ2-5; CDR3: CASMGAQETQYF
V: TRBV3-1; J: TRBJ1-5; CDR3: CASSQGLDRVNQPQHF
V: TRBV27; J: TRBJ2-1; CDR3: CASSLSMALEASPPYNEQFF
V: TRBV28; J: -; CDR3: CASSRGPGSSYEQYF
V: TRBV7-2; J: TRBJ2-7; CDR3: CASSLVLAGVCEQYF
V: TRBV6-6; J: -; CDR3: CASSSERGALQETQYF
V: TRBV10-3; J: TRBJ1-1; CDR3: CAISEGAGLNTEAFF
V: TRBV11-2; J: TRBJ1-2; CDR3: CASSTRTGYYGYTF
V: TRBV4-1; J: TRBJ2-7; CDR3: CASSQVLGQLSYEQYF